The 26 T cell receptor beta chains reported below all come from one sample, sequenced in a study of cytomegalovirus exposure and HLA in healthy donors. The PCR contained 60 Vbeta and 13 Jbeta primers. Some clones are missing from TCRdb's copy, which holds only in-frame ones; the method was immunoSEQ multiplex PCR. The sample includes 80,000 or so clones, roughly four fifths seen only once; the top ten take about an eighth. Sequenced input: PBMCs. The receptors were sampled from a male donor in good health and CMV-seropositive.

This clone was seen a single time. This chain uses TRBV6-5 with TRBJ1-1; D unclear. V lost 2 bases and J lost 7, with 8 bases in between. The germline gives CDR1 MNHEY, CDR2 SVGAGI. This CDR3 has 12 amino acids. CDR3 nucleotides: TGTGCCAGCAGTTACCGAGGGCGTGAAGCTTTCTTT. Translation: CASSYRGREAFF.

This clone has only a few counts. The V and J genes are TRBV7-6 and TRBJ1-2; 7 nucleotides match TRBD1. V shed 0 bases and J 5 bases; nucleotides not matched to a gene: 6. The germline V gene has CDR1 SGHVS and CDR2 FNYEAQ. This CDR3 comprises 15 residues. CDR3 DNA: TGTGCCAGCAGCTTAGCGGCGACAGGGTCTTATGGCTACACCTTC. This encodes CASSLAATGSYGYTF.

The chain carries TRBV9 and TRBJ1-1; D ambiguous. CDR3 size: 13 residues. The ends were cut back, 7 bases at V and 3 bases at J, with 13 bases in the middle. CDR1 is SGDLS and CDR2 is YYNGEE in the germline V gene. The CDR3 spells CASGRGWDTEAFF. The CDR3 nucleotides are TGTGCCAGCGGTAGAGGGTGGGACACTGAAGCTTTCTTT.

The V gene is TRBV7-3, the J gene TRBJ2-2, with 8 positions matching TRBD2. J lost 3 bases, V lost 2 bases, and 11 bases had no gene match. This CDR3 comprises 18 residues. Germline values: CDR1 SGHTA, CDR2 FQGTGA. CDR3 amino acids: CASSLEGTGTRDTGELFF. The CDR3 nucleotides read TGTGCCAGCAGCTTAGAAGGGACCGGGACTAGAGACACCGGGGAGCTGTTTTTT.

The chain employs TRBV2 and TRBJ2-1, with 9 bases that match TRBD2. Germline V lookup: CDR1 SNHLY, CDR2 FYNNEI. CDR3 size: 16 residues. Unmatched junction bases numbered 8, after V lost 6 bases and J lost 2 bases. In nucleotides, the CDR3 is TGTGCCAGCAGCGAGGGACTAGCCGCTACCTACAATGAGCAGTTCTTC. Translating it yields CASSEGLAATYNEQFF.

This clone was picked up a small number of times. CDR3 sequence (DNA): TGTGCCAGCAGGCAGTTTGTTGGTGGCTACACCTTC. It encodes CASRQFVGGYTF. The V and J genes are TRBV6-5 and TRBJ1-2; D call uncertain. This CDR3 is built from 12 residues. Germline values: CDR1 MNHEY, CDR2 SVGAGI. Trimming pared 6 bases from V and 7 bases from J, leaving 12 bases between.

The chain links TRBV6-5 to TRBJ2-1; D possibly corresponds to TRBD2 (5 bases). CDR3 length equals 12 residues. Deletions cut 6 bases from V and 3 bases from J, with 6 bases between. Germline CDR1 is MNHEY and CDR2 is SVGAGI. CDR3 DNA sequence: TGTGCCAGCAGAACTAGCTACAATGAGCAGTTCTTC. Translating gives CASRTSYNEQFF.

The chain is built from TRBV28 and TRBJ2-1; no reliable D call. Trimming removed 2 bases from V and 6 bases from J, with 8 bases in between. The CDR3 has 13 residues. Germline V CDR1 and CDR2: MDHEN, SYDVKM. CDR3 loop: CASSLGRPNEQFF. Written as DNA, the CDR3 is TGTGCCAGCAGTTTAGGCAGGCCCAATGAGCAGTTCTTC.

This chain's CDR3 is CATSRDDRQSTGELFF. The CDR3 nucleotides read TGTGCCACCAGCAGAGATGACAGGCAGTCAACCGGGGAGCTGTTTTTT. The chain carries TRBV15 and TRBJ2-2; tentative D call: TRBD1 (6 bases). This CDR3 region has 16 residues. V shed 0 bases and J shed 5 bases, with 13 bases lying between them. The germline V gene has CDR1 LNHNV and CDR2 YYDKDF (reference sequence).

The V call is TRBV4-2, the J call TRBJ1-5, with 9 bases that match TRBD1. CDR3 length equals 19 residues. The V gene end was trimmed by 3 bases and the J gene end by 3 bases; junction bases not matched to a gene: 15. Germline CDR1 reads LGHNA; CDR2 reads YNFKEQ. The CDR3 region is CASSHQLGRQGVDNQPQHF. The DNA of the CDR3 is TGTGCCAGCAGCCACCAATTGGGAAGACAGGGGGTTGACAATCAGCCCCAGCATTTT.

The chain employs TRBV19 and TRBJ1-5; 8 nucleotides align to TRBD1. This CDR3 is built from 17 residues. CDR1 is LNHDA, CDR2 SQIVND, per germline (reference sequence). The ends lost 6 bases at V and 6 bases at J; junction bases unmatched: 16. Here the CDR3 reads CASSWGGRGRGFQPQHF. DNA of the CDR3: TGTGCCAGTAGCTGGGGGGGCAGGGGGCGCGGGTTTCAGCCCCAGCATTTT.

The chain has TRBV10-3 and TRBJ1-4; D is unresolved. Germline CDR1 ENHRY, CDR2 SYGVKD. This CDR3 spans 15 amino acids. The V gene lost 3 bases and the J gene lost 0 bases, with 8 bases spanning the gap. The CDR3 loop reads CAISEGVATNEKLFF. Written as DNA, the CDR3 is TGTGCCATCAGTGAAGGAGTCGCAACTAATGAAAAACTGTTTTTT.

J is TRBJ2-3 and V is TRBV19; TRBD2 matches 7 bases. The trim removed 1 base at V and 5 bases at J, leaving 9 bases unmatched. This CDR3 has 16 amino acids. Germline V gives CDR1 LNHDA, CDR2 SQIVND (reference sequence). The CDR3 DNA is TGTGCCAGTAGTATAGCCCTAGCGGACTCCGGAGATACGCAGTATTTT. Translation: CASSIALADSGDTQYF.

This clone was detected only once. V and J are TRBV27 and TRBJ2-7; D gene ambiguous. In germline, CDR1 is MNHEY, CDR2 SMNVEV (reference sequence). The CDR3 is 12 amino acids. V was shortened by 3 bases and J by 2 bases, with 5 bases between the two germline ends. The CDR3 region has the DNA TGTGCCAGCAGTTTCAAGCCCTACGAGCAGTACTTC. Residues: CASSFKPYEQYF.

The V gene is TRBV6-1, the J gene TRBJ1-4, with D perhaps TRBD1 (6 bases). Trimming shortened V by 2 bases and J by 4 bases, and 8 bases separated the two germline ends. Germline assignment: CDR1 MNHNS and CDR2 SASEGT. The CDR3 totals 14 residues. The CDR3 DNA reads as TGTGCCAGCAGTGAAAGGACAGATAATGAAAAACTGTTTTTT. Translated, it gives CASSERTDNEKLFF.

This clone has a handful of counts. The V call is TRBV7-3, the J call TRBJ2-3; 10 bases map to TRBD2. J gave up 3 bases and V 5 bases, and 2 bases lay outside the gene matches. The CDR3 consists of 14 residues. The germline V gene has CDR1 SGHTA and CDR2 FQGTGA. The CDR3 nucleotides read TGTGCCAGCAGCCTAGCGGGGGAGACAGATACGCAGTATTTT. Translating gives CASSLAGETDTQYF. The full variable domain, its missing parts supplied by reference TRBV7-3 and TRBJ2-3, is GAGVSQTPSNKVTEKGKYVELRCDPISGHTALYWYRQSLGQGPEFLIYFQGTGAADDSGLPNDRFFAVRPEGSVSTLKIQRTERGDSAVYLCASSLAGETDTQYFGPGTRLTVL.

J is TRBJ2-1 and V is TRBV7-9; TRBD2 matches at 11 bases. The V and J ends lost 5 bases and 7 bases, in that order; junction bases with no gene match: 7. The CDR3 runs to 15 residues. CDR1 is SEHNR and CDR2 is FQNEAQ in the germline V gene (reference sequence). As DNA, the CDR3 is TGTGCCAGCAGCCCAGCTAGCGGGGGGAGGAATGAGCAGTTCTTC. It yields the protein CASSPASGGRNEQFF.

The genes are TRBV28 and TRBJ2-7; D perhaps matches TRBD1 (6 bases). The CDR3 is made up of 14 amino acids. Germline V gives CDR1 MDHEN, CDR2 SYDVKM. Trimming took 3 bases from V and 3 from J, leaving 12 bases between them. This CDR3 is CASSFTGSGYEQYF. The CDR3 nucleotides read TGTGCCAGCAGTTTTACAGGGTCGGGCTACGAGCAGTACTTC.

The chain links TRBV4-1 to TRBJ2-3; TRBD2 matches at 7 bases. The length of the CDR3 is 16 residues. Unmatched junction bases numbered 4, after V lost 0 bases and J lost 1 base. CDR1 and CDR2 from the germline V gene are MGHRA and YSYEKL. The CDR3 spells CASSQDVAGGTDTQYF. The DNA for the CDR3 is TGCGCCAGCAGCCAAGATGTGGCGGGGGGCACAGATACGCAGTATTTT.

This chain joins TRBV5-4 and TRBJ1-1, with D perhaps TRBD1 (5 bases). The CDR3 has 15 amino acids. CDR1 is SGHNT, CDR2 YYREEE, per germline (reference sequence). V lost 0 bases to trimming and J lost 0 bases, with 9 bases between them. The CDR3 DNA follows: TGTGCCAGCAGCTTGGCGGGGGTTTTGAACACTGAAGCTTTCTTT. The encoded protein is CASSLAGVLNTEAFF.

In its sample, this clone was seen a few times. This CDR3 is CASARQGQSYEQYF. Written as DNA, the CDR3 is TGCGCCAGCGCCCGACAGGGCCAATCCTACGAGCAGTACTTC. The chain is built from TRBV5-1 and TRBJ2-7, with TRBD1 matching over 7 bases. V shed 7 bases and J 1 base; nucleotides not matched to a gene: 8. This CDR3 contains 14 residues. Germline V gene data show CDR1 as SGHRS and CDR2 as YFSETQ.

V usage is TRBV7-9 and J usage is TRBJ2-1; 11 bases match TRBD2. The CDR3 consists of 14 residues. The germline CDR1 and CDR2 sequences are SEHNR and FQNEAQ (reference sequence). Losses at the gene ends were 1 base for V and 10 bases for J; bases not matched to a gene: 3. CDR3 loop: CASSLEGLAEEQFF. The CDR3 bases are TGTGCCAGCAGCTTAGAGGGACTAGCGGAAGAGCAGTTCTTC.

This sequence joins TRBV5-5 and TRBJ2-1; perhaps TRBD1 as D (5 bases). V was shortened by 4 bases and J by 5 bases, with 7 bases between the two germline ends. The germline V gene encodes CDR1 SGHKS and CDR2 YYEKEE (reference sequence). This CDR3 is built from 12 residues. The CDR3 region is CASSKTDNEQFF. Written as DNA, the CDR3 is TGTGCCAGCAGCAAGACAGACAATGAGCAGTTCTTC.

CDR3 nucleotide sequence: TGTGCCAGCAGCCGGTTCGGGACAGGTAGCACCGGGGAGCTGTTTTTT. Protein sequence: CASSRFGTGSTGELFF. The chain recombines TRBV11-2 with TRBJ2-2; TRBD1 matches at 8 bases. V was pared by 5 bases and J by 4 bases, with 9 bases of the junction left unmatched. Germline V CDR1 and CDR2: SGHAT, FQNNGV. The CDR3 runs 16 residues.

The rearrangement links TRBV19 to TRBJ1-1; D not resolved. Germline V gives CDR1 LNHDA, CDR2 SQIVND (reference sequence). The CDR3 has 12 amino acids. V gave up 3 bases and J gave up 8 bases, with 10 bases separating them. The CDR3 here is CASSMVEREAFF. CDR3 nucleotide sequence: TGTGCCAGTAGTATGGTAGAAAGAGAAGCTTTCTTT.

This chain joins TRBV5-1 and TRBJ2-1; 10 nucleotides agree with TRBD2. The junction had 6 bases not matched to a gene; V was cut back by 4 bases and J by 2 bases. Germline CDR1 is SGHRS and CDR2 is YFSETQ. The CDR3 consists of 16 residues. The chain's CDR3 is CASSLTSGVTYNEQFF. The CDR3 nucleotides read TGCGCCAGCAGCCTAACTAGCGGGGTTACCTACAATGAGCAGTTCTTC.